The entry below describes one T cell receptor (beta chain). The germline V gene encodes CDR1 SGHTA and CDR2 FQGNSA. The CDR3 covers 15 residues. The germline V and J ends were trimmed by 0 bases and 3 bases, with 11 bases remaining between them. This entry comes from a study of T cells in tuberculosis. Study context: T cells were selected with CD1B tetramers loaded with glucose monomycolate. In South Africa, adults with active tuberculosis were compared with IGRA-negative and latently infected IGRA-positive adolescents.

Time point in this sample: new active TB diagnosis, blood taken before or within 7 days of starting treatment. Each patient had positive sputum smear microscopy and/or positive culture. Profiled with immunoSEQ multiplex PCR; TCRdb holds only in-frame clones, not every one. The sample lists 47,000 or so clones; roughly 96% were seen once. The input for sequencing was PBMCs, taken at tuberculosis diagnosis. The chain has TRBV7-2 and TRBJ1-1, with D possibly being TRBD1 (6 bases). This clonotype was obtained from an adult with tuberculosis. CDR3 in DNA: TGTGCCAGCAGCTTAGCGAGCGGGGGCCACACTGAAGCTTTCTTT. Its translation: CASSLASGGHTEAFF.